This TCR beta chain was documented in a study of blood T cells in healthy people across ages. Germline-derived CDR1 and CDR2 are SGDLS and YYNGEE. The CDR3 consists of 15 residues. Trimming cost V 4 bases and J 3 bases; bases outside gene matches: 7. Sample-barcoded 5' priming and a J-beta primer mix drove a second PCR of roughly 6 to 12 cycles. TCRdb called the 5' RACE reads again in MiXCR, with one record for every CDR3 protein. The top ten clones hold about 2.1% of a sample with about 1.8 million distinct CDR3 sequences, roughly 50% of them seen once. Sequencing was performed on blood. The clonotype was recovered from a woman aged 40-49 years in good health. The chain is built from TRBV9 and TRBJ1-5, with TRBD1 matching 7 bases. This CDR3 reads CASSFTGEPNQPQHF. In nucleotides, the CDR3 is TGTGCCAGCAGCTTTACAGGGGAACCCAATCAGCCCCAGCATTTT.